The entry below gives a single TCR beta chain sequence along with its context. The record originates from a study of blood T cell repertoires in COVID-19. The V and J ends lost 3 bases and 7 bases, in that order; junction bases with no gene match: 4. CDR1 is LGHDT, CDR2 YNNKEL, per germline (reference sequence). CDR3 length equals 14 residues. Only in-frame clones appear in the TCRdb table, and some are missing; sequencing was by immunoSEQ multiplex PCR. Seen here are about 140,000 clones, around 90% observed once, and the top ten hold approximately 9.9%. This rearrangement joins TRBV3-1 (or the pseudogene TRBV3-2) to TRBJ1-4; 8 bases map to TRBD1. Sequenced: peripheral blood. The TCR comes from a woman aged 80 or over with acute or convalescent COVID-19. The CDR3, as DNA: TGTGCCAGCAGCCAGAGGACAGGGAGTGAAAAACTGTTTTTT. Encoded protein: CASSQRTGSEKLFF.